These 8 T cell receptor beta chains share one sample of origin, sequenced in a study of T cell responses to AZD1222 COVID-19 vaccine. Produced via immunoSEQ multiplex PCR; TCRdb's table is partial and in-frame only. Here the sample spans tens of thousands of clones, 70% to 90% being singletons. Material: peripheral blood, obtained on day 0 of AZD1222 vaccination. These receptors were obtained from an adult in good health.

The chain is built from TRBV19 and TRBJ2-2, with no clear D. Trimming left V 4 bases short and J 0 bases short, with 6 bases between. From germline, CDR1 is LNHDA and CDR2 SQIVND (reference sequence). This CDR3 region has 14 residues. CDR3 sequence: CASSTQTNTGELFF. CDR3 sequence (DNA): TGTGCCAGTAGTACCCAGACGAACACCGGGGAGCTGTTTTTT.

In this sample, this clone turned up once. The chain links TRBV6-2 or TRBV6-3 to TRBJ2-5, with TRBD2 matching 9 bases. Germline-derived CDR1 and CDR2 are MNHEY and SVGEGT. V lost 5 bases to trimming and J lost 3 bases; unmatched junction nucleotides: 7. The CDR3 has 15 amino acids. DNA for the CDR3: TGTGCCAGCAGTCCAGGAGCTAGCGGGGAAGAGACCCAGTACTTC. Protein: CASSPGASGEETQYF.

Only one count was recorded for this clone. The CDR3 coding sequence is TGTGCCAGTGGCCAAAACCCGAACACCGGGGAGCTGTTTTTT. Translated, it gives CASGQNPNTGELFF. The chain employs TRBV19 and TRBJ2-2; D is ambiguous. The length of the CDR3 is 14 residues. V shed 8 bases and J shed 0 bases, with 10 bases lying between them. Germline values: CDR1 LNHDA, CDR2 SQIVND (reference sequence).

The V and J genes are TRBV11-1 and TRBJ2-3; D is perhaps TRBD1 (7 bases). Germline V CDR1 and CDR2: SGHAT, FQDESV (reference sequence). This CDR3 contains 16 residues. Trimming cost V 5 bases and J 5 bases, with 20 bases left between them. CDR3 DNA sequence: TGTGCCAGCAGCCACAGACAGGGAGGCGGAGTAGATACGCAGTATTTT. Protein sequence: CASSHRQGGGVDTQYF.

The CDR3 region is CASTAQGYSGNTIYF. The CDR3 DNA reads TGTGCCAGTACCGCACAGGGGTACTCTGGAAACACCATATATTTT. The V call is TRBV19, the J call TRBJ1-3; 7 nucleotides align to TRBD1. Germline assignment: CDR1 LNHDA and CDR2 SQIVND (reference sequence). The CDR3 spans 15 residues. The V gene end was trimmed by 7 bases and the J gene end by 0 bases; junction bases not matched to a gene: 6.

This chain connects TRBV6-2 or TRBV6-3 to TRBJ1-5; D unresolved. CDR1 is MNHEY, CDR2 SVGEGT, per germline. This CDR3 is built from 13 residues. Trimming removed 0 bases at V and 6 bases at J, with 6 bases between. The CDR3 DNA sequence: TGTGCCAGCAGTTACTCTACAGCTCAGCCCCAGCATTTT. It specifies CASSYSTAQPQHF.

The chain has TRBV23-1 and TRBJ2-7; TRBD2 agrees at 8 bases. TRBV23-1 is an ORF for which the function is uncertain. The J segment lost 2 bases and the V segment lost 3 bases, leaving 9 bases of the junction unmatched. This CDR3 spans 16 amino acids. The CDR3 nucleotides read TGCGCCAGCAGTCACGACGAAGGGCGGGGGGCCTACGAGCAGTACGTC. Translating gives CASSHDEGRGAYEQYV.

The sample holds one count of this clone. The chain's CDR3 is CAWSRGGNIQYF. CDR3 sequence (DNA): TGTGCCTGGAGCCGAGGGGGAAACATTCAGTACTTC. V gene TRBV30 combines with J gene TRBJ2-4, with D possibly matching TRBD1 (6 bases). The V and J ends lost 3 bases and 6 bases respectively, with 9 bases between them. The CDR3 extends over 12 amino acids. Germline V lookup: CDR1 GTSNPN, CDR2 SVGIG (reference sequence).